Shown below are 10 T cell receptor beta chains from a single sample sequenced in a study of blood T cell repertoires in COVID-19. Here immunoSEQ multiplex PCR was the method, and the copy in TCRdb shows in-frame clones only, minus some. The profile shows around 280,000 clones, about nine tenths of them singletons. Sequencing was done on a sample of PBMCs or T cells enriched from blood (not recorded which). The receptors here all came from a woman aged 40 to 49 who had recovered from COVID-19.

This rearrangement joins TRBV29-1 to TRBJ1-1; TRBD1 aligns across 7 bases. CDR1 and CDR2 (germline): SQVTM, ANQGSEA. J lost 3 bases, V lost 6 bases, and 7 bases had no gene match. The CDR3 loop spans 13 amino acids. The CDR3 region is CSVNRGLDTEAFF. CDR3 DNA sequence: TGCAGCGTGAACAGGGGATTGGACACTGAAGCTTTCTTT.

There are a few counts of this clone. The V gene is TRBV19, the J gene TRBJ2-7; TRBD2 might be the D (7 bases). V was trimmed by 6 bases and J by 5 bases, leaving 20 bases between them. The CDR3 length is 15 residues. Germline V gene lookup returns CDR1 LNHDA and CDR2 SQIVND (reference sequence). The CDR3 loop is CASSPHRGGMDEQYF. The CDR3 nucleotides read TGTGCCAGTAGCCCCCATAGGGGGGGGATGGACGAGCAGTACTTC.

The rearrangement joins TRBV5-4 to TRBJ1-2, with D perhaps matching TRBD1 (5 bases). Trimming removed 4 bases from V and 5 bases from J, with 12 bases in between. Per germline, CDR1 SGHNT and CDR2 YYREEE (reference sequence). The CDR3 has 13 amino acids. The CDR3 nucleotides read TGTGCCAGCAGCCCCAATGGGGGGTATGGCTACACCTTC. Residues: CASSPNGGYGYTF. Variable domain in full (rest from reference TRBV5-4 and TRBJ1-2): ETGVTQSPTHLIKTRGQQVTLRCSSQSGHNTVSWYQQALGQGPQFIFQYYREEENGRGNFPPRFSGLQFPNYSSELNVNALELDDSALYLCASSPNGGYGYTFGSGTRLTVV.

The V and J genes are TRBV2 and TRBJ1-2; 9 nucleotides align to TRBD1. CDR1 and CDR2 from the germline V gene are SNHLY and FYNNEI. There are 14 residues in the CDR3. V lost 5 bases to trimming and J lost 4 bases; unmatched junction nucleotides: 5. The CDR3 protein is CASSRDRVGYGYTF. The CDR3 nucleotides read TGTGCCAGCAGTAGGGACAGGGTGGGCTATGGCTACACCTTC.

The chain employs TRBV7-3 and TRBJ1-5; D ambiguous. The V end lost 5 bases, the J end lost 0 bases, and 11 bases lay between the germline ends. CDR3 length: 15 residues. CDR1 and CDR2 from the germline V gene are SGHTA and FQGTGA. CDR3 region: CASSPGGVSNQPQHF. DNA for the CDR3: TGTGCCAGCAGCCCTGGCGGGGTTAGCAATCAGCCCCAGCATTTT.

The chain recombines TRBV13 with TRBJ1-5; TRBD1 agrees at 10 bases. The trim removed 3 bases at V and 9 bases at J, leaving 5 bases unmatched. CDR1 is PRHDT and CDR2 is FYEKMQ in the germline V gene (reference sequence). CDR3 length: 14 amino acids. CDR3 sequence: CASSFRTGGSPQHF. As DNA, the CDR3 is TGTGCCAGCAGCTTTAGGACAGGGGGATCGCCCCAGCATTTT.

The chain uses TRBV19 and TRBJ2-3, with 8 bases lining up with TRBD1. CDR1 and CDR2 from the germline V gene are LNHDA and SQIVND (reference sequence). Trimming at V came to 5 bases and at J to 6 bases, leaving 4 bases not matched to a gene. CDR3 length equals 13 residues. The CDR3 reads CASSSTGGDTQYF. CDR3 bases: TGTGCCAGTAGTTCCACAGGGGGGGATACGCAGTATTTT.

The chain combines TRBV7-2 with TRBJ2-1; TRBD2 might be the D (6 bases). Germline loops: CDR1 SGHTA, CDR2 FQGNSA. The V gene lost 5 bases and the J gene lost 7 bases, with 21 bases spanning the gap. The CDR3 consists of 16 residues. DNA for the CDR3: TGTGCCAGCAGCCCCCGACTAGGAGGGCTGGTAAATGAGCAGTTCTTC. This gives the protein CASSPRLGGLVNEQFF.

The chain uses TRBV2 and TRBJ1-2; D uncertain. CDR1 SNHLY and CDR2 FYNNEI come from the germline V gene. Trimming left V 5 bases short and J 8 bases short, with 12 bases between. The CDR3 totals 12 residues. CDR3 in DNA: TGTGCCAGCAGTAGGACTGGGCCGGGCTACACCTTC. Protein: CASSRTGPGYTF.

The V gene is TRBV30, the J gene TRBJ2-5; TRBD1 matches at 9 bases. V lost 2 bases to trimming and J lost 5 bases; unmatched junction nucleotides: 6. Germline CDR1 and CDR2: GTSNPN and SVGIG (reference sequence). This CDR3 has 14 residues. The CDR3 spells CAWSTGTGTETQYF. CDR3 DNA sequence: TGTGCCTGGAGTACCGGGACAGGGACTGAGACCCAGTACTTC.